The 8 T cell receptor beta chains reported below all come from one sample, sequenced in a study of blood T cell repertoires in COVID-19. The repertoire was sequenced with immunoSEQ multiplex PCR; TCRdb's copy has only in-frame clones and lacks some. Found here are approximately 190,000 clones, around 80% of them singletons; the top ten hold 13% to 15%. Material for sequencing was peripheral blood. The source of these receptors is a young man with active or convalescent COVID-19.

V gene TRBV19 combines with J gene TRBJ2-2; D is possibly TRBD2 (7 bases). V lost 7 bases, J lost 7 bases, and 22 bases lay in between. CDR3 length: 16 amino acids. Germline assignment: CDR1 LNHDA and CDR2 SQIVND (reference sequence). Written as DNA, the CDR3 is TGTGCCAGTATGAAGGGTGCGGGGGCGCGAGACGGGGAGCTGTTTTTT. This codes for CASMKGAGARDGELFF.

The J gene is TRBJ2-6, the V gene TRBV15; 9 bases are shared with TRBD1. The CDR3 runs to 19 residues. The trim removed 0 bases at V and 2 bases at J, leaving 8 bases unmatched. Germline V CDR1 and CDR2: LNHNV, YYDKDF (reference sequence). The CDR3 DNA reads TGTGCCACCAGCAGAGATCCCTTAACAGGGGGCCCTGGGGCCAACGTCCTGACTTTC. Protein product: CATSRDPLTGGPGANVLTF.

The chain is built from TRBV19 and TRBJ1-5, with D perhaps matching TRBD1 (5 bases). The CDR3 spans 16 residues. V shed 7 bases and J shed 4 bases, with 20 bases lying between them. Per germline, CDR1 LNHDA and CDR2 SQIVND (reference sequence). CDR3 DNA: TGTGCCAGTATTCCCCCGGGGGTTAGCGGGAATCAGCCCCAGCATTTT. It codes for CASIPPGVSGNQPQHF.

J is TRBJ1-2 and V is TRBV6-1; possible D gene TRBD1, 5 bases. The CDR3 runs 14 residues. V lost 6 bases and J lost 7, with 18 bases in between. From germline, CDR1 is MNHNS and CDR2 SASEGT. Here the CDR3 DNA reads TGTGCCAGCAGCCGCGACTCCAGGGAGGGTGGCTACACCTTC. Translation gives CASSRDSREGGYTF.

This clone was detected only once. This chain links TRBV6-5 with TRBJ1-2, with 7 nucleotides matching TRBD1. CDR3 length: 15 residues. Germline values: CDR1 MNHEY, CDR2 SVGAGI. Trimming at V came to 2 bases and at J to 8 bases, leaving 11 bases not matched to a gene. The DNA of the CDR3 is TGTGCCAGCAGTTACACGACAGGGAAATCAGAAGGCTACACCTTC. This sequence encodes CASSYTTGKSEGYTF.

The chain recombines TRBV5-6 with TRBJ1-6, with 9 bases matching TRBD1. The CDR3 consists of 15 residues. Looked up from germline, CDR1 is SGHDT and CDR2 is YYEEEE. Trimming cost V 4 bases and J 6 bases; bases outside gene matches: 5. CDR3 in DNA: TGTGCCAGCAGCGCCGGGACAGGGATTAATTCACCCCTCCACTTT. Protein: CASSAGTGINSPLHF.

This sequence joins TRBV28 and TRBJ1-3, with TRBD1 matching over 7 bases. The germline CDR1 and CDR2 sequences are MDHEN and SYDVKM. J lost 0 bases, V lost 6 bases, and 11 bases had no gene match. This CDR3 has 17 residues. The CDR3 DNA follows: TGTGCCAGCAGCTCGCTCGGGGACAGCTCCTCTGGAAACACCATATATTTT. It yields the protein CASSSLGDSSSGNTIYF.

The V and J genes are TRBV6-1 and TRBJ1-1, with D uncertain. CDR1 and CDR2 from the germline V gene are MNHNS and SASEGT. Trimming removed 4 bases from V and 0 bases from J, with 15 bases in between. This CDR3 contains 16 residues. The CDR3 loop is CASSVRLSGMNTEAFF. The DNA of the CDR3 is TGTGCCAGCAGTGTACGGTTGAGCGGTATGAACACTGAAGCTTTCTTT.